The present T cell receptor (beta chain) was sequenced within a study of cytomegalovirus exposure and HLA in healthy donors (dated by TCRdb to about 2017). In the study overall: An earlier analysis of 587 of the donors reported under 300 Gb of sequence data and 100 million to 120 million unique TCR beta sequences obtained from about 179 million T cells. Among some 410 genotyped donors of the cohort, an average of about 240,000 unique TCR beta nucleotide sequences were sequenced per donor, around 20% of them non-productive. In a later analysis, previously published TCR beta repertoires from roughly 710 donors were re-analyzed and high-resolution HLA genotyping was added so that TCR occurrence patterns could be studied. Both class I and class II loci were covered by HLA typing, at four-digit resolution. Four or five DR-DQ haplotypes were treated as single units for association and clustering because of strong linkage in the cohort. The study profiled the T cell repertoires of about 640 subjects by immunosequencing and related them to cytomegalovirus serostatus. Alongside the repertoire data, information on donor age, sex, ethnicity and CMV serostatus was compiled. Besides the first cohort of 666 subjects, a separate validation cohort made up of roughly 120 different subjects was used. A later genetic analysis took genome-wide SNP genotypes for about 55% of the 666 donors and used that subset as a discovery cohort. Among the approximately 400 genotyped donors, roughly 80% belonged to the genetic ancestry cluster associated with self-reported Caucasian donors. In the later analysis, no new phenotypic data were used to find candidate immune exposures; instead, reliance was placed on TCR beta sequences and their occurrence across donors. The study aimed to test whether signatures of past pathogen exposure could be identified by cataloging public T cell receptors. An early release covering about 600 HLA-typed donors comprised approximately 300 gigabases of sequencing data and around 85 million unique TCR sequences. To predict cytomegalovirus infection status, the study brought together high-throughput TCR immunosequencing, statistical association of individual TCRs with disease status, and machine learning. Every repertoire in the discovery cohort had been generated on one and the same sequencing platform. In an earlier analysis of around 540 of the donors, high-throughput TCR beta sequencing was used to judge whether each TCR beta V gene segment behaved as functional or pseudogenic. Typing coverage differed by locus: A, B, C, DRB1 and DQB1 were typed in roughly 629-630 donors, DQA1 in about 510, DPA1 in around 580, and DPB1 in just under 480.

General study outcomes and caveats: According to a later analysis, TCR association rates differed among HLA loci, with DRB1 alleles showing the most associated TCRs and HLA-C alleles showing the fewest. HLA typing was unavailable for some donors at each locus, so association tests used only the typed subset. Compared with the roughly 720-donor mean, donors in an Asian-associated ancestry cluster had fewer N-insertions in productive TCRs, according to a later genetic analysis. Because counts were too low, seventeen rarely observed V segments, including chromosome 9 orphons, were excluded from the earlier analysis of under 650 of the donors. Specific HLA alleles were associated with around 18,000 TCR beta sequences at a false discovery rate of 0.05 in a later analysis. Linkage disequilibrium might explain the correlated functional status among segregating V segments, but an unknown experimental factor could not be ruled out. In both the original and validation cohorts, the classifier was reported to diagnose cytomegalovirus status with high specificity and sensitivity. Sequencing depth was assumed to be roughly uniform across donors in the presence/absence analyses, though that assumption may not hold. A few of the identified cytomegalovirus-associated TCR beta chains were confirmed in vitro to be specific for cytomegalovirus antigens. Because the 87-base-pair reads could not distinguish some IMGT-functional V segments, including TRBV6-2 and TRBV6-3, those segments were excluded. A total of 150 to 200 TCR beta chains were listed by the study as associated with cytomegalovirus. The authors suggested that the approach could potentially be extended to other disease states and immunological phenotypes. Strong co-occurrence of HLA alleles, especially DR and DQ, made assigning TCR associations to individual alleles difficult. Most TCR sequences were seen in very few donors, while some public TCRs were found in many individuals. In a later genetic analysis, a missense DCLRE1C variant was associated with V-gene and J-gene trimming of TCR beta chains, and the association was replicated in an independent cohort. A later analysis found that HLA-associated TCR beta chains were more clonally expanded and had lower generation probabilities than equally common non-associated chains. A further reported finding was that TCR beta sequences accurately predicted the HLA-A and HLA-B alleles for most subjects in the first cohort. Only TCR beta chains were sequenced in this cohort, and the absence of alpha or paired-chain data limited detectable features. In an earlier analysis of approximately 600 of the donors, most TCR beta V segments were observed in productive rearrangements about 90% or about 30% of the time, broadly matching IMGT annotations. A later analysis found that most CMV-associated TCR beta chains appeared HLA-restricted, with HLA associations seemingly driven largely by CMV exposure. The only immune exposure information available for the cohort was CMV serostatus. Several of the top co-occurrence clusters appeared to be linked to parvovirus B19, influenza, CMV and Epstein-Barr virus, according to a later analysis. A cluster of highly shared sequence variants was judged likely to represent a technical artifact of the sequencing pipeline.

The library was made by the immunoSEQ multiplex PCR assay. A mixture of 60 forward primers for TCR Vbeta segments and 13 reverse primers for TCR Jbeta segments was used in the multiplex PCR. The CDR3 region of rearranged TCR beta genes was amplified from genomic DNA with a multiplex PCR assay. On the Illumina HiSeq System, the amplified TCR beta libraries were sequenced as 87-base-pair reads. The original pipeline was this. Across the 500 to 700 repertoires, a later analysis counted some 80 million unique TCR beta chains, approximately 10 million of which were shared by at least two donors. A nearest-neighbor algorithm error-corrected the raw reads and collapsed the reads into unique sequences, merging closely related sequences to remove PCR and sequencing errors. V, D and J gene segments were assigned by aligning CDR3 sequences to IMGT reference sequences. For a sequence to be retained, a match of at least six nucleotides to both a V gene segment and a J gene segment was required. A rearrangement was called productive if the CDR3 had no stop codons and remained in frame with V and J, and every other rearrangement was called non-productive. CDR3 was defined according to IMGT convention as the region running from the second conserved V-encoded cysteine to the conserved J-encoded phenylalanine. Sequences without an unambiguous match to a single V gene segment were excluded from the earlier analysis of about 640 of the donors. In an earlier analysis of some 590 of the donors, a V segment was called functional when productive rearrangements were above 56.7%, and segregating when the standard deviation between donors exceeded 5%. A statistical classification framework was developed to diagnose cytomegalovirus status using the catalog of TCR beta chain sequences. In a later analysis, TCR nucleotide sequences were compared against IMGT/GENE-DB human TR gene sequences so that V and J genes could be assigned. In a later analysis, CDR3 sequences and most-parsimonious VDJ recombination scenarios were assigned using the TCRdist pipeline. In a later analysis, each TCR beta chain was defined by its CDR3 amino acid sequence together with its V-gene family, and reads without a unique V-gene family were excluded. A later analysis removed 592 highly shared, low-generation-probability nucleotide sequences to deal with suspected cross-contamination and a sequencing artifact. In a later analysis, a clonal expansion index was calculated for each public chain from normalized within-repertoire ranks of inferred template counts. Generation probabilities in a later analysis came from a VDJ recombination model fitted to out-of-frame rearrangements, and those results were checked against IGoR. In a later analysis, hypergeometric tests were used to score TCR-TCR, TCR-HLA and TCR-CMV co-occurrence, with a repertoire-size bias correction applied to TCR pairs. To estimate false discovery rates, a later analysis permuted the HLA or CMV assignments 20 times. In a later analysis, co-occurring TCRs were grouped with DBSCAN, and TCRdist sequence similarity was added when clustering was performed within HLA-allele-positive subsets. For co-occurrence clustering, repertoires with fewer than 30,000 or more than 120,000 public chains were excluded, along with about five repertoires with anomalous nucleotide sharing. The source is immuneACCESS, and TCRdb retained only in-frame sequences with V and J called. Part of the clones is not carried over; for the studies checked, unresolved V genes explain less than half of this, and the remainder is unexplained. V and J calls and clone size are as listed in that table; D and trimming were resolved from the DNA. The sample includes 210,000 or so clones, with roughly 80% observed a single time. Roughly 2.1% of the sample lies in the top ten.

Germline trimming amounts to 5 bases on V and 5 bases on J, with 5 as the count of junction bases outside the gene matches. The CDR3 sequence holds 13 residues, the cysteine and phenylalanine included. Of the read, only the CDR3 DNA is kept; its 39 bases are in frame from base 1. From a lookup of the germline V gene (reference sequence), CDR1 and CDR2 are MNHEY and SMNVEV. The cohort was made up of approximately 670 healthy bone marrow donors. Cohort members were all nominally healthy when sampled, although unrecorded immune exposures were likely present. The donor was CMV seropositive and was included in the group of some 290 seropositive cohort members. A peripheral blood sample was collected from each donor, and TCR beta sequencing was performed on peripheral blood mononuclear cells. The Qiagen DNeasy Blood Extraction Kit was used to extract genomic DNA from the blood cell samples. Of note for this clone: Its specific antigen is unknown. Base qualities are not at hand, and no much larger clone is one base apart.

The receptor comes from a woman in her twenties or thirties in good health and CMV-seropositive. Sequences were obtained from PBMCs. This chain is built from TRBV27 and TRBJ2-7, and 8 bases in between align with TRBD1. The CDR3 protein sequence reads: CASSLGQGHEQYF. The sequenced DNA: TGTGCCAGCAGTCTAGGACAGGGCCACGAGCAGTACTTC.